Presented here are 24 T cell receptor beta chains from one specimen sequenced in a study of T cell clonotyping in hematopoietic cell transplantation (dated by TCRdb to about 2021). The library was generated by the immunoSEQ multiplex PCR assay. Held by TCRdb, this immuneACCESS table contains in-frame sequences only and omits some clones. Under half of the omission traces to an unresolved V gene where checked; the cause of the rest is unknown. The sample profile shows approximately 44,000 clones; 94% of them were found once. Of the sample, over 0.65% falls within the top ten clones. The sample was peripheral blood mononuclear cells. The receptors were gathered from a woman between 45 and 65 years old in good health. Some clones in this sample may be carry-over from other donors' samples.

The V gene is TRBV6-1, the J gene TRBJ1-2, with TRBD1 matching over 8 bases. The V segment lost 1 base and the J segment 7 bases; nucleotides outside the gene matches: 8. CDR3 length equals 15 residues. Germline CDR1 and CDR2: MNHNS and SASEGT. The CDR3 coding sequence is TGTGCCAGCAGTGAAGTCAAGGGACAGGAGGGTGGCTACACCTTC. Translated, it gives CASSEVKGQEGGYTF.

V is TRBV4-3 and J is TRBJ2-3, with D maybe TRBD1 (6 bases). V was clipped by 1 base and J by 8 bases, with 19 bases between them. The CDR3 is 16 residues long. Germline loops: CDR1 LGHNA, CDR2 YSLEER. The DNA of the CDR3 is TGCGCCAGCAGCCAAGTCCGTGGGGGCGCACAGATTACGCAGTATTTT. It encodes CASSQVRGGAQITQYF.

V gene TRBV27 combines with J gene TRBJ1-2, with D perhaps matching TRBD1 (5 bases). The CDR3 is 14 residues long. The germline CDR1 and CDR2 sequences are MNHEY and SMNVEV (reference sequence). The V gene lost 5 bases and the J gene lost 6 bases, with 16 bases spanning the gap. CDR3 in DNA: TGTGCCAGCAGTCCCCGGGGGGGGTACCATGGCTACACCTTC. Protein sequence: CASSPRGGYHGYTF.

The chain joins TRBV6-5 to TRBJ2-1; D might be TRBD2 (6 bases). Per germline, CDR1 MNHEY and CDR2 SVGAGI. V lost 0 bases to trimming and J lost 9 bases, with 15 bases between them. CDR3 length equals 15 residues. CDR3 DNA: TGTGCCAGCAGTTACTCGGGGGGAGAACGGGGTGAGCAGTTCTTC. Its translation: CASSYSGGERGEQFF.

V gene TRBV7-2 combines with J gene TRBJ2-7; TRBD2 aligns across 10 bases. Germline CDR1 and CDR2: SGHTA and FQGNSA. The CDR3 extends over 14 amino acids. V trimming: 5 bases; J trimming: 6 bases; junction bases outside the gene matches: 7. Written as DNA, the CDR3 is TGTGCCAGCAGCCGTCCTAGCGGGGGAGCCGAGCAGTACTTC. Its translation: CASSRPSGGAEQYF. The entire variable domain, with the rest obtained from reference TRBV7-2 and TRBJ2-7, is as follows: GAGVSQSPSNKVTEKGKDVELRCDPISGHTALYWYRQSLGQGLEFLIYFQGNSAPDKSGLPSDRFSAERTGGSVSTLTIQRTQQEDSAVYLCASSRPSGGAEQYFGPGTRLTVT.

The chain has TRBV11-3 and TRBJ2-7; possibly TRBD2 for D (6 bases). Germline CDR1 and CDR2: SGHNT and YENEEA. V was cut by 3 bases and J by 0 bases, with 6 bases left in between. CDR3 length: 13 amino acids. The CDR3 sequence is CASSLGGSYEQYF. The CDR3 bases are TGTGCCAGCAGCTTGGGGGGCTCCTACGAGCAGTACTTC.

The rearrangement joins TRBV6-5 to TRBJ1-1, with TRBD1 matching over 7 bases. The germline V gene has CDR1 MNHEY and CDR2 SVGAGI. The ends lost 6 bases at V and 4 bases at J; junction bases unmatched: 8. This CDR3 region has 14 residues. CDR3 amino acids: CASRARDRGTEAFF. The CDR3 DNA follows: TGTGCCAGCAGGGCCCGGGACAGAGGCACTGAAGCTTTCTTT.

The rearrangement links TRBV27 to TRBJ2-7; 10 nucleotides match TRBD1. The CDR3 runs 14 residues. J lost 5 bases, V lost 5 bases, and 6 bases had no gene match. The V gene's germline CDR1 is MNHEY and CDR2 SMNVEV (reference sequence). The chain's CDR3 is CASSHSGTGDEQYF. Here the CDR3 DNA reads TGTGCCAGCAGTCATTCCGGGACAGGGGACGAGCAGTACTTC.

The gene calls are TRBV4-1 and TRBJ1-4; TRBD1 agrees at 7 bases. This CDR3 is built from 16 residues. V trimming: 5 bases; J trimming: 5 bases; junction bases outside the gene matches: 11. In germline, CDR1 is MGHRA, CDR2 YSYEKL. The CDR3 protein is CASSIRFGTENEKLFF. The CDR3 DNA follows: TGCGCCAGCAGCATCCGATTTGGGACAGAAAATGAAAAACTGTTTTTT.

The chain joins TRBV10-3 to TRBJ1-6; 10 bases are shared with TRBD1. Germline V lookup: CDR1 ENHRY, CDR2 SYGVKD. Unmatched junction bases numbered 7, after V lost 7 bases and J lost 10 bases. The CDR3 has 14 residues. DNA for the CDR3: TGTGCCATCACCCGGGACAGGGGTGAGTCACCCCTCCACTTT. This encodes CAITRDRGESPLHF.

The chain links TRBV4-3 to TRBJ1-1; D may be TRBD1 (5 bases). V was shortened by 0 bases and J by 1 base, with 9 bases between the two germline ends. There are 15 residues in the CDR3. Germline V gene data show CDR1 as LGHNA and CDR2 as YSLEER. The CDR3 reads CASSQDPTANTEAFF. The CDR3 region has the DNA TGCGCCAGCAGCCAAGATCCGACAGCGAACACTGAAGCTTTCTTT.

The chain recombines TRBV19 with TRBJ2-3; TRBD2 agrees at 11 bases. The CDR3 runs 15 residues. The V segment lost 6 bases and the J segment 6 bases; nucleotides outside the gene matches: 8. Germline CDR1 LNHDA, CDR2 SQIVND (reference sequence). The CDR3 sequence: CASRTLAGGPDTQYF. The CDR3 DNA sequence: TGTGCCAGTAGGACCTTAGCGGGGGGGCCCGATACGCAGTATTTT.

V gene TRBV5-1 combines with J gene TRBJ2-3; TRBD1 matches at 9 bases. Germline CDR1 SGHRS, CDR2 YFSETQ. The CDR3 consists of 15 residues. With V trimmed by 0 bases and J by 4 bases, 3 bases remained unmatched. The CDR3 loop is CASSLAGQGSDTQYF. CDR3 coding DNA: TGCGCCAGCAGCTTGGCCGGACAGGGGTCAGATACGCAGTATTTT.

The CDR3 sequence is CASSFGSFGTRTDLTEAFF. Here the CDR3 DNA reads TGTGCCAGCAGCTTCGGGTCCTTCGGGACGAGGACGGATCTCACTGAAGCTTTCTTT. The chain is built from TRBV7-9 and TRBJ1-1; TRBD1 might be the D (5 bases). CDR3 size: 19 residues. V gave up 3 bases and J gave up 4 bases, with 27 bases separating them. Germline CDR1 is SEHNR and CDR2 is FQNEAQ (reference sequence).

This chain uses TRBV9 with TRBJ2-7; 9 bases map to TRBD1. The V gene end was trimmed by 0 bases and the J gene end by 4 bases; junction bases not matched to a gene: 11. Germline CDR1 and CDR2: SGDLS and YYNGEE. The CDR3 sequence is 17 residues long. CDR3 DNA sequence: TGTGCCAGCAGCGTAGGTGGGACAGGGCAGGAGGGATACGAGCAGTACTTC. Protein sequence: CASSVGGTGQEGYEQYF.

The chain combines TRBV4-2 with TRBJ2-2; a possible D gene is TRBD2 (5 bases). The CDR3 runs 14 residues. The V and J ends lost 3 bases and 4 bases respectively, with 9 bases between them. The V gene's germline CDR1 is LGHNA and CDR2 YNFKEQ. The CDR3 nucleotides read TGTGCCAGCAGCCAGGCGGGTAGCACCGGGGAGCTGTTTTTT. It is translated as CASSQAGSTGELFF.

This sequence joins TRBV28 and TRBJ1-6; D unclear. The germline gives CDR1 MDHEN, CDR2 SYDVKM. Trimming cost V 9 bases and J 0 bases, with 6 bases left between them. The CDR3 totals 13 residues. The CDR3 DNA reads as TGTGCCAGTACTAGCTCCTATAATTCACCCCTCCACTTT. As protein: CASTSSYNSPLHF.

The sample holds one count of this clone. V gene TRBV5-1 combines with J gene TRBJ1-4; D may be TRBD1 (6 bases). V shed 4 bases and J shed 3 bases, with 13 bases lying between them. The CDR3 extends over 15 amino acids. CDR1 is SGHRS and CDR2 is YFSETQ in the germline V gene. CDR3 loop: CASSAGQSPNEKLFF. Here the CDR3 DNA reads TGCGCCAGCAGCGCTGGACAGTCACCTAATGAAAAACTGTTTTTT.

This sequence joins TRBV28 and TRBJ2-1; 12 bases align to TRBD2. Germline CDR1 MDHEN, CDR2 SYDVKM. V gave up 7 bases and J gave up 8 bases; unmatched junction bases: 9. This CDR3 has 15 amino acids. The DNA for the CDR3 is TGTGCCAGCAAGACCCTAGCGGGGGGGGTGTATGAGCAGTTCTTC. Amino acids: CASKTLAGGVYEQFF.

This chain uses TRBV2 with TRBJ2-3; 10 nucleotides line up with TRBD1. The CDR3 is 15 amino acids. The germline V gene encodes CDR1 SNHLY and CDR2 FYNNEI. The trim removed 4 bases at V and 2 bases at J, leaving 3 bases unmatched. CDR3 region: CASSADRGITDTQYF. CDR3 DNA sequence: TGTGCCAGCAGTGCGGACAGGGGGATCACAGATACGCAGTATTTT.

The chain joins TRBV7-2 to TRBJ2-3; D tentatively reads TRBD1 or TRBD2 (5 bases each). The CDR3 sequence is 16 residues long. Germline-derived CDR1 and CDR2 are SGHTA and FQGNSA. V gave up 0 bases and J gave up 2 bases, with 12 bases separating them. The CDR3 loop is CASSLALRGFTDTQYF. The CDR3, as DNA: TGTGCCAGCAGCTTAGCGCTTCGGGGCTTCACAGATACGCAGTATTTT.

The V gene is TRBV19, the J gene TRBJ1-2; no reliable D call. Between the trimmed V and J ends, which lost 4 bases and 4 bases, there was a span of 4 bases. This CDR3 has 11 amino acids. Germline V gene data show CDR1 as LNHDA and CDR2 as SQIVND (reference sequence). This CDR3 is CASSKGYGYTF. CDR3 sequence (DNA): TGTGCCAGTAGTAAGGGCTATGGCTACACCTTC.

The rearrangement uses TRBV6-1 and TRBJ1-2; D gene uncertain. With 7 bases removed from V and 3 bases from J, the gap between germline ends came to 12 bases. Germline V gene sequence: CDR1 MNHNS, CDR2 SASEGT. This CDR3 region has 13 residues. CDR3 in DNA: TGTGCCAGCACCAGGACGGCTGACTATGGCTACACCTTC. Residues: CASTRTADYGYTF.

The chain joins TRBV28 to TRBJ1-4; D gene ambiguous. Germline V gives CDR1 MDHEN, CDR2 SYDVKM. This CDR3 is 15 amino acids long. The V gene lost 1 base and the J gene lost 5 bases, with 11 bases spanning the gap. CDR3 DNA: TGTGCCAGCAGTTTATTTGCACAGAGAAATGAAAAACTGTTTTTT. Translating gives CASSLFAQRNEKLFF.